These T cell receptor beta chains were read from a single sample in a study of T cells in narcolepsy. Produced via immunoSEQ multiplex PCR; TCRdb's table is partial and in-frame only. Of over 25,000 clones in the sample, 70% to 80% were seen once. The sample comprised memory (CD45RA-) CD4+ T cells from blood. These receptors all come from a human donor in good health. The CDR3 runs from the conserved cysteine through the conserved F or W. A D gene is named only where the DNA matches it firmly. Some rows have no size entry. The others give once, few or many, or a class for an expanded clone.

D	size	V	J	DNA	CDR3
TRBD2	NA	TRBV27	TRBJ2-7	TGTGCCAGCAGTTTCGGTAGCGGGAACAACGAGCAGTACTTC	CASSFGSGNNEQYF
TRBD1	few	TRBV19	TRBJ1-1	TGTGCCAGTAGTCTAACACAGGGGTTCACTGAAGCTTTCTTT	CASSLTQGFTEAFF
NA	NA	TRBV5-6	TRBJ1-2	TGTGCCAGCAGCTGGGGACCGGACTATGGCTACACCTTC	CASSWGPDYGYTF
NA	NA	TRBV6-5	TRBJ2-3	TGTGCCAGCTTTTTTCCCCCAGATACGCAGTATTTT	CASFFPPDTQYF
NA	NA	TRBV7-8	TRBJ1-2	TGTGCCAGCAGACCGGACACTATCCGCGCGAGTGGCTACACCTTC	CASRPDTIRASGYTF
NA	NA	TRBV5-1	TRBJ2-6	TGCGCCAGCATGAGGACAGCTGGGGCCAACGTCCTGACTTTC	CASMRTAGANVLTF
NA	NA	TRBV18	TRBJ1-5	TGTGCCAGCTCACCAATCGTTAGCAATCAGCCCCAGCATTTT	CASSPIVSNQPQHF
TRBD1	once	TRBV19	TRBJ1-6	TGTGCCAGTAGTATAGTGGGGACAGGGGTATCTCCCCTCCACTTT	CASSIVGTGVSPLHF
TRBD2	NA	TRBV5-1	TRBJ2-1	TGCGCCAGCAGCCCGGGGACTAGCGGGGGCCTGTACAATGAGCAGTTCTTC	CASSPGTSGGLYNEQFF
NA	NA	TRBV28	TRBJ2-5	TGTGCCAGCAGTTTAAAAACACTGGGTATTGGGACCCAGTACTTC	CASSLKTLGIGTQYF
NA	NA	TRBV30	TRBJ2-2	TGTGCCTGGAGTTCCGACGGTAACACCGGGGAGCTGTTTTTT	CAWSSDGNTGELFF
NA	NA	TRBV6-5	TRBJ1-1	TGTGCCAGCAGTTACTGGGGGAACACTGAAGCTTTCTTT	CASSYWGNTEAFF
NA	NA	TRBV7-8	TRBJ2-1	TGTGCCAGCAGCTTACGACTAGACCATGAGCAGTTCTTC	CASSLRLDHEQFF
NA	once	TRBV28	TRBJ2-5	TGTGCCAGCAGTCCGACCACCACCAAGGAGACCCAGTACTTC	CASSPTTTKETQYF
NA	NA	TRBV6-6	TRBJ2-3	TGTGCCAGCTCCATAGGTCGGACAGATACGCAGTATTTT	CASSIGRTDTQYF
NA	NA	TRBV28	TRBJ2-3	TGTGCCAGCAGCCTCCCAGCGGGCCAGGCAGATACGCAGTATTTT	CASSLPAGQADTQYF
TRBD2	NA	TRBV13	TRBJ2-7	TGTGCCAGCAGATTCAAGACTAGCGGGAGGGCCAGCGAGCAGTACTTC	CASRFKTSGRASEQYF
NA	NA	TRBV7-6	TRBJ2-2	TGTGCCAGCAGCGAACAGACCGGGGAGCTGTTTTTT	CASSEQTGELFF
NA	NA	TRBV18	TRBJ2-1	TGTGCCAGCTCACCACCGGCTAGTACCTCGCGGGAGCAGTTCTTC	CASSPPASTSREQFF
TRBD2	NA	TRBV6-1	TRBJ2-5	TGTGCCAGCAGTGACTGGGGGAGGGCTGAAGAGACCCAGTACTTC	CASSDWGRAEETQYF
NA	NA	TRBV9	TRBJ2-3	TGTGCCAGCAGCGTAGTCGGAGATACGCAGTATTTT	CASSVVGDTQYF
TRBD1	NA	TRBV5-1	TRBJ1-2	TGCGCCAGCAGCTTGGACAGGGGGCAAAAGGGATATGGCTACACCTTC	CASSLDRGQKGYGYTF
TRBD2	NA	TRBV2	TRBJ2-1	TGTGCCAGCAGTGTCGAAGAAGCGGGGCAAAATGAGCAGTTCTTC	CASSVEEAGQNEQFF
TRBD2	NA	TRBV7-9	TRBJ2-7	TGTGCCAGCAGTCCTAGCGGTTACGACTACGAGCAGTACTTC	CASSPSGYDYEQYF
NA	once	TRBV5-1	TRBJ2-3	TGCGCCAGCAGCTCTCTAGGTTCAGGTATTGCAGATACGCAGTATTTT	CASSSLGSGIADTQYF
TRBD1	once	TRBV19	TRBJ2-2	TGTGCCAGTAGTACGGACAGGGGGATTTGGACCGGGGAGCTGTTTTTT	CASSTDRGIWTGELFF
NA	NA	TRBV5-1	TRBJ1-2	TGCGCCAGCAGCTTTGCGGAGGGGGGGACCTATGGCTACACCTTC	CASSFAEGGTYGYTF
TRBD1	NA	TRBV6-1	TRBJ2-7	TGTGCCAGCACCGGGACAGGAGCCTACGAGCAGTACTTC	CASTGTGAYEQYF
TRBD1	NA	TRBV5-1	TRBJ2-5	TGCGCCAGCAGCTTGCTTGGGGCAGGGGGTAAGGAGACCCAGTACTTC	CASSLLGAGGKETQYF
NA	NA	TRBV29-1	TRBJ2-7	TGCAGCGTTGCTGACAGAGCCTACGAGCAGTACTTC	CSVADRAYEQYF
TRBD1	NA	TRBV7-2	TRBJ2-3	TGTGCCAGCAGCTTCCGACAGGGGGTTGGGGCAGATACGCAGTATTTT	CASSFRQGVGADTQYF
TRBD2	NA	TRBV30	TRBJ2-7	TGTGCCTGGAGCACGGGGACTAGCGGGGTAATCTCCTACGAGCAGTACTTC	CAWSTGTSGVISYEQYF
TRBD1	NA	TRBV6-5	TRBJ1-2	TGTGCCAGCAGACAACCCGGGACAGGGAATCGGGACACCTTC	CASRQPGTGNRDTF
NA	NA	TRBV20-1	TRBJ1-2	TGCAGTGCTAGAGACGGGTATGGCTACACCTTC	CSARDGYGYTF
NA	NA	TRBV7-7	TRBJ2-7	TGTGCTAGCAGCTTAGGGCAGGGGGGGTCCTACGAGCAGTACTTC	CASSLGQGGSYEQYF
NA	NA	TRBV11-1	TRBJ2-5	TGTGCCAGCAGCAACCGAGGGGTACAAGAGACCCAGTACTTC	CASSNRGVQETQYF
NA	NA	TRBV19	TRBJ2-7	TGTGCCAGTAGCCCGGCTGGGCCCCGTGGCTACGAGCAGTACTTC	CASSPAGPRGYEQYF
TRBD1	medium-sized	TRBV4-1	TRBJ2-1	TGCGCCAGCAGCCAAGACTCGGCCGACAGGGTCAATGAGCAGTTCTTC	CASSQDSADRVNEQFF
NA	NA	TRBV5-4	TRBJ2-3	TGTGCCAGCAGCTTGGGTACAGGGCCTAGCACAGATACGCAGTATTTT	CASSLGTGPSTDTQYF
NA	NA	TRBV7-2	TRBJ2-1	TGTGCCAGCAGCTTTAACAGGCACAATGAGCAGTTCTTC	CASSFNRHNEQFF
NA	NA	TRBV28	TRBJ1-5	TGTGCCAGCAGTTTATCGACGGCGGACAATCAGCCCCAGCATTTT	CASSLSTADNQPQHF
TRBD1	few	TRBV2	TRBJ2-7	TGTGCCAGCAGTCGCCGGAGACAGGGGGTGTACGAGCAGTACTTC	CASSRRRQGVYEQYF
TRBD2	NA	TRBV29-1	TRBJ2-7	TGCAGCGTTGGAGGGAGGGCCTACGAGCAGTACTTC	CSVGGRAYEQYF
TRBD1	NA	TRBV6-5	TRBJ1-1	TGTGCCAGCAGTTACCCCTCCGGACAGGGAATCACTGAAGCTTTCTTT	CASSYPSGQGITEAFF
NA	NA	TRBV2	TRBJ2-7	TGTGCCAGCCGGATAACCTACGAGCAGTACTTC	CASRITYEQYF
TRBD2	NA	TRBV7-9	TRBJ2-5	TGTGCCAGCAGCCTAGAGCCCGGAATAGCGGGGGGCCAAGAGACCCAGTACTTC	CASSLEPGIAGGQETQYF
NA	NA	TRBV7-3	TRBJ2-5	TGTGCCAGCAGCTTAAATTCGGGGCTCCAAGAGACCCAGTACTTC	CASSLNSGLQETQYF
NA	medium-sized	TRBV7-2	TRBJ2-1	TGTGCCAGCAGCAGCCGGGGGTTCGGTGAGCAGTTCTTC	CASSSRGFGEQFF
TRBD2	once	TRBV6-1	TRBJ2-1	TGTGCCAGCAGAACCCGGAGGACTAGAGATGAGCAGTTCTTC	CASRTRRTRDEQFF
NA	once	TRBV15	TRBJ1-3	TGTGCCACCAGCAGAGATCCTGGCAGCTCTGGAAACACCATATATTTT	CATSRDPGSSGNTIYF
NA	NA	TRBV5-1	TRBJ1-5	TGCGCCAGCAGCTTGGGAGATAATCAGCCCCAGCATTTT	CASSLGDNQPQHF